The 28 T cell receptor beta chains in this list originate from one sample, sequenced in a study of molecular identifiers for immune sequencing clone quantification. TCRdb used MiXCR to reprocess the PCR reads, holding one entry per CDR3 protein. The sample has about half a million distinct CDR3 sequences, around 23% seen once. The sequenced material came from naive CD8+ T cells from blood, with Jurkat cell RNA spiked in. As for subset: FACS-sorted CD8+CD4-CCR7+CD45RA+ naive T cells. These receptors originate from a human donor in good health. Some libraries in this study had Jurkat cell RNA spiked in.

This clonotype was counted a few times. The chain combines TRBV7-9 with TRBJ1-2; D is unresolved. The CDR3 runs 14 residues. Trimming left V 0 bases short and J 2 bases short, with 7 bases between. The germline gives CDR1 SEHNR, CDR2 FQNEAQ (reference sequence). CDR3 sequence reads: CASSLAAGNYGYTF. The CDR3 coding sequence is TGTGCCAGCAGCTTAGCTGCGGGAAACTATGGCTACACCTTC.

The rearrangement links TRBV19 to TRBJ1-2, with a tentative D call TRBD1 (6 bases). V gave up 3 bases and J gave up 6 bases, with 14 bases separating them. The CDR3 is made up of 14 amino acids. Germline V gene lookup returns CDR1 LNHDA and CDR2 SQIVND (reference sequence). The CDR3 coding sequence is TGTGCCAGTAGTATTCCTGGGGGCGCGGATGGCTACACCTTC. This codes for CASSIPGGADGYTF.

This clonotype has only a few counts. V is TRBV20-1 and J is TRBJ2-7, with D possibly being TRBD2 (6 bases). Trimming took off 6 bases at V and 3 bases at J, with 18 bases between the two ends. CDR1 and CDR2 from the germline V gene are DFQATT and SNEGSKA (reference sequence). The CDR3 has 14 amino acids. CDR3 in DNA: TGCAGTGCCGCTCCGGGACGGGGGAACTACGAGCAGTACTTC. Its translation: CSAAPGRGNYEQYF.

In this sample, this clonotype turned up many times. CDR3 residues: CASSTTGGLAKNIQYF. The CDR3 region has the DNA TGTGCCAGCAGCACAACAGGGGGGTTAGCCAAAAACATTCAGTACTTC. V usage is TRBV6-6 and J usage is TRBJ2-4; 8 positions agree with TRBD1. V dropped 6 bases and J dropped 0; count of bases not matched to a gene: 7. This CDR3 is built from 16 residues. Germline-derived CDR1 and CDR2 are MNHNY and SVGAGI (reference sequence).

The rearrangement joins TRBV2 to TRBJ1-6, with D possibly being TRBD1 (6 bases). Germline V gene sequence: CDR1 SNHLY, CDR2 FYNNEI. The CDR3 is made up of 22 amino acids. Trimming left V 0 bases short and J 0 bases short, with 24 bases between. The CDR3 bases are TGTGCCAGCAGTGAAGCGCAATGGAATCCAGGGACACTGAGCTCCTATAATTCACCCCTCCACTTT. This codes for CASSEAQWNPGTLSSYNSPLHF.

The chain is built from TRBV20-1 and TRBJ1-1; no clear D. Per the germline V gene, CDR1 is DFQATT and CDR2 is SNEGSKA (reference sequence). The V gene lost 3 bases and the J gene lost 2 bases, with 7 bases spanning the gap. CDR3 size: 12 residues. The CDR3 here is CSASDLNTEAFF. CDR3 DNA: TGCAGTGCTAGTGACCTAAACACTGAAGCTTTCTTT.

As to this clonotype: At one end, the junction sequence differs from germline, possibly due to a read error. The chain joins TRBV11-2 to TRBJ2-5; tentatively, D is TRBD1 or TRBD2 (5 bases each). The CDR3 contains 16 residues. Germline-derived CDR1 and CDR2 are SGHAT and FQNNGV. CDR3 sequence (DNA): TGTGCCCGCAGCCCCGCCCCGGGACCGGGGCCAGCGACCCCGTCCTTC. It is translated as CARSPAPGPGPATPSF.

A remark on this clonotype: A much more abundant neighbour one base away suggests this may be a read error. The J gene is TRBJ2-7, the V gene TRBV28; 7 bases are a match to TRBD1. Looked up from germline, CDR1 is MDHEN and CDR2 is SYDVKM. The CDR3 has 14 amino acids. In DNA, the CDR3 is TGTGCCAGCAGTTTAGTGAGGGGGCAGTACGAGCGGTACTTC. Translation: CASSLVRGQYERYF.

The chain couples TRBV27 to TRBJ1-4; 11 nucleotides agree with TRBD1. The V and J ends lost 3 bases and 7 bases, in that order; junction bases with no gene match: 1. The CDR3 runs to 14 residues. Per germline, CDR1 MNHEY and CDR2 SMNVEV (reference sequence). The CDR3 coding sequence is TGTGCCAGCAGTTTTGGGACAGGGGGTGAAAAACTGTTTTTT. Translation: CASSFGTGGEKLFF.

This clonotype was seen repeatedly, ten times or more. The rearrangement uses TRBV19 and TRBJ2-3; possibly TRBD1 or TRBD2 for D (5 bases each). Germline assignment: CDR1 LNHDA and CDR2 SQIVND (reference sequence). CDR3 length equals 13 residues. The V end lost 5 bases, the J end lost 10 bases, and 16 bases lay between the germline ends. CDR3 loop: CASSPGTAYPQYF. CDR3 nucleotides: TGTGCCAGTAGTCCCGGGACGGCGTACCCGCAGTATTTT.

At least ten counts were recorded for this clonotype. The genes are TRBV10-3 and TRBJ1-1; D unclear. V dropped 4 bases and J dropped 4 bases, with 7 bases sitting between them. Germline assignment: CDR1 ENHRY and CDR2 SYGVKD. This CDR3 has 12 residues. CDR3 DNA sequence: TGTGCCATCAGTGGGCCAGGCACTGAAGCTTTCTTT. Its protein is CAISGPGTEAFF.

As concerns this clonotype: The junction departs from germline at one end; a sequencing error may be responsible. The chain is built from TRBV3-1 and TRBJ1-5; D is unclear. CDR1 and CDR2 (germline): LGHDT, YNNKEL (reference sequence). The CDR3 is 13 amino acids. The chain's CDR3 is CASRPEMNPPQHF. Here the CDR3 DNA reads TGTGCCAGCCGCCCTGAGATGAATCCGCCCCAGCATTTT. Filled out from reference TRBV3-1 and TRBJ1-5, the complete variable domain reads DTAVSQTPKYLVTQMGNDKSIKCEQNLGHDTMYWYKQDSKKFLKIMFSYNNKELIINETVPNRFSPKSPDKAHLNLHINSLELGDSAVYFCASRPEMNPPQHFGDGTRLSIL.

The chain combines TRBV5-1 with TRBJ2-2; no clear D gene. The V end was cut by 4 bases, the J end by 5 bases, with 21 bases between. Germline CDR1 is SGHRS and CDR2 is YFSETQ. The length of the CDR3 is 17 residues. CDR3 sequence (DNA): TGCGCCAGCAGCCTTCCCTCTGATGGGGTTAGAACCGGGGAGCTGTTTTTT. This translates into CASSLPSDGVRTGELFF.

As to this clonotype: Just one base apart from a much larger clone, this may be a read error. This chain connects TRBV6-5 to TRBJ2-1; D possibly uses TRBD1 or TRBD2 (7 bases each). The ends were cut back, 0 bases at V and 8 bases at J, with 14 bases in the middle. CDR1 MNHEY and CDR2 SVGAGI come from the germline V gene. The CDR3 has 15 amino acids. CDR3 bases: TGTGCCAGCAGTTACTCGGGGGAGGGGGCGGATGAGCAGTTCTTC. Its protein product is CASSYSGEGADEQFF.

This clonotype was counted once. In DNA, the CDR3 is TGTCCCACTAGCTCCGGGACAGTACCCTCTGGGGCCAACGTCCTGACTTTC. Translating it yields CPTSSGTVPSGANVLTF. The chain joins TRBV19 to TRBJ2-6; tentative D call: TRBD1 (7 bases). This CDR3 has 17 residues. CDR1 LNHDA and CDR2 SQIVND come from the germline V gene (reference sequence).

Only a few counts were recorded for this clonotype. The chain couples TRBV29-1 to TRBJ1-4; D is unresolved. V gave up 4 bases and J gave up 12 bases, with 12 bases separating them. This CDR3 contains 11 residues. CDR1 is SQVTM, CDR2 ANQGSEA, per germline. The DNA for the CDR3 is TGCAGCGTTGGGGTCTTTGAGGAACTGTTTTTT. This codes for CSVGVFEELFF.

The sample holds many counts of this clonotype. The chain links TRBV7-9 to TRBJ2-1; D tentatively fits TRBD1 or TRBD2 (7 bases each). CDR3 length: 13 amino acids. CDR1 and CDR2 (germline): SEHNR, FQNEAQ (reference sequence). V gave up 4 bases and J gave up 14 bases, with 18 bases separating them. As DNA, the CDR3 is TGTGCCAGCAGCTCGCAGGGGGGGCCCTGGGAGTTCTTC. Translated: CASSSQGGPWEFF. The full variable domain, completed using reference TRBV7-9 and TRBJ2-1, is DTGVSQNPRHKITKRGQNVTFRCDPISEHNRLYWYRQTLGQGPEFLTYFQNEAQLEKSRLLSDRFSAERPKGSFSTLEIQRTEQGDSAMYLCASSSQGGPWEFFGPGTRLTVL.

This clonotype appeared many times. This chain joins TRBV6-2 or TRBV6-3 and TRBJ2-5; 11 nucleotides line up with TRBD2. Germline values: CDR1 MNHEY, CDR2 SVGEGT. The CDR3 loop spans 15 amino acids. V lost 5 bases and J lost 4; bases outside the gene matches: 6. CDR3 sequence reads: CASSPPTSGVETQYF. In nucleotides, the CDR3 is TGTGCCAGCAGTCCCCCGACTAGCGGGGTAGAGACCCAGTACTTC.

Many counts were recorded for this clonotype. The CDR3 nucleotides read TGTGCCAGCAGTAACCTAGGGTTCCCGCAGTATTTT. It specifies CASSNLGFPQYF. This sequence joins TRBV28 and TRBJ2-3; unclear D gene. Germline CDR1 reads MDHEN; CDR2 reads SYDVKM. V was shortened by 5 bases and J by 10 bases, with 13 bases between the two germline ends. The CDR3 length is 12 residues.

This clonotype occurred a few times. The V call is TRBV2, the J call TRBJ1-5; D unclear. Per germline, CDR1 SNHLY and CDR2 FYNNEI. V lost 0 bases to trimming and J lost 2 bases, with 14 bases between them. The CDR3 runs 17 residues. The CDR3 nucleotides are TGTGCCAGCAGTGAAGCGCTTGCGGGATGGGGCAATCAGCCCCAGCATTTT. Its translation is CASSEALAGWGNQPQHF.

As concerns this clonotype: Sequence at one end of the junction differs from germline and may be a read error. The genes are TRBV20-1 and TRBJ2-3, with 10 bases aligning to TRBD2. CDR1 is DFQATT and CDR2 is SNEGSKA in the germline V gene (reference sequence). The CDR3 has 20 residues. The DNA of the CDR3 is TGCAGTGCTACTAAAGAAAACGGACTAGCGGAGGTGACTAGCACAGATGCGCAGTATTTT. Its protein product is CSATKENGLAEVTSTDAQYF.

This clonotype appeared a few times. Germline and junction disagree at one end, which may indicate a read error. The rearrangement joins TRBV27 to TRBJ1-2; 10 bases line up with TRBD1. The germline V gene encodes CDR1 MNHEY and CDR2 SMNVEV (reference sequence). This CDR3 region has 15 residues. This chain's CDR3 is CASKETGGLNYGYTF. In nucleotides, the CDR3 is TGTGCGAGCAAAGAGACAGGGGGCCTTAACTATGGCTACACCTTC.

This clonotype has a handful of counts. The chain employs TRBV27 and TRBJ2-7; 9 bases are a match to TRBD2. Germline values: CDR1 MNHEY, CDR2 SMNVEV (reference sequence). The CDR3 covers 16 residues. With V trimmed by 5 bases and J by 5 bases, 13 bases remained unmatched. The CDR3 sequence: CASSPLAGSGSHEQYF. CDR3 coding DNA: TGTGCCAGCAGTCCGCTCGCGGGTAGCGGGAGTCACGAGCAGTACTTC.

The chain carries TRBV20-1 and TRBJ2-7; 13 bases agree with TRBD2. The trim removed 6 bases at V and 2 bases at J, leaving 13 bases unmatched. CDR3 length equals 17 residues. Germline V CDR1 and CDR2: DFQATT, SNEGSKA (reference sequence). The CDR3 nucleotides read TGCAGTGCGAATACAGCTTACACTAGCGGGAGGGCCTACGAGCAGTACTTC. This gives the protein CSANTAYTSGRAYEQYF.

The chain is built from TRBV7-9 and TRBJ2-1; 13 bases match TRBD2. CDR1 is SEHNR and CDR2 is FQNEAQ in the germline V gene (reference sequence). This CDR3 has 20 amino acids. Trimming removed 5 bases from V and 0 bases from J; junction bases left unmatched: 13. The CDR3 loop reads CASSLKGLAGVPSSYNEQFF. The DNA for the CDR3 is TGTGCCAGCAGCCTAAAAGGACTAGCGGGGGTACCGAGCTCCTACAATGAGCAGTTCTTC.

This clonotype was found once. A read error may be the cause here, since a much bigger clone is one base away. This rearrangement joins TRBV10-3 to TRBJ2-7, with D hard to call. Trimming removed 3 bases from V and 4 bases from J, with 4 bases in between. CDR1 and CDR2 (germline): ENHRY, SYGVKD. The CDR3 has 11 residues. CDR3 sequence (DNA): TGTGCCATCAGTGAACGGTACGAGCAGTACTTC. Protein: CAISERYEQYF.

This clonotype was observed at least ten times. The chain combines TRBV7-6 with TRBJ1-1; possible D gene TRBD1, 6 bases. Trimming removed 1 base from V and 4 bases from J, with 10 bases in between. This CDR3 has 14 amino acids. Germline CDR1 reads SGHVS; CDR2 reads FNYEAQ. CDR3: CASSLEAGATEAFF. The CDR3 DNA reads as TGTGCCAGCAGCTTAGAGGCAGGGGCCACTGAAGCTTTCTTT.

The genes are TRBV12-3 or TRBV12-4 and TRBJ2-7; tentatively, D is TRBD1 (6 bases). The CDR3 spans 15 residues. The V end was cut by 5 bases, the J end by 5 bases, with 19 bases between. As DNA, the CDR3 is TGTGCCAGCAGTGAATACCGGACAGTTTTCCACGAGCAGTACTTC. It specifies CASSEYRTVFHEQYF.